This T cell receptor (beta chain) was recorded in a study of blood T cell repertoires in COVID-19. On the study more broadly: The analysed material was cDNA or gDNA that came from T cells, B-cell-depleted T cells, or PBMCs.

The germline V gene has CDR1 LGHDT and CDR2 YNNKEL (reference sequence). This CDR3 is built from 16 residues. The ends lost 1 base at V and 3 bases at J; junction bases unmatched: 5. Only in-frame clones appear in the TCRdb table, and some are missing; sequencing was by immunoSEQ multiplex PCR. This table holds roughly 400,000 clones, approximately 87% found once. Sequencing input: peripheral blood. The receptor comes from a woman aged 55-70 years with COVID-19, enrolled during active disease. The rearrangement uses TRBV3-1 (or the pseudogene TRBV3-2) and TRBJ2-2, with 7 nucleotides matching TRBD2. The CDR3 DNA sequence: TGTGCCAGCAGCCAAGGACTAGCTTGGGACACCGGGGAGCTGTTTTTT. It yields the protein CASSQGLAWDTGELFF.